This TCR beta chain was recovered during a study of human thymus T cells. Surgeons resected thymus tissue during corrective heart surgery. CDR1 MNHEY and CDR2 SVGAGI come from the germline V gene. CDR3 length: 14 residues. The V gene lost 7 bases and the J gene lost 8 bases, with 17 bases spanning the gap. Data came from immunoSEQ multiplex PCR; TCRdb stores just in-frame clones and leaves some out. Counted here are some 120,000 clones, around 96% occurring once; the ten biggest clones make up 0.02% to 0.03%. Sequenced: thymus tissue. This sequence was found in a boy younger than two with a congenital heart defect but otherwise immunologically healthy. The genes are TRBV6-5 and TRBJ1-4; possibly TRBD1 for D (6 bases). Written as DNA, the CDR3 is TGTGCCAGCACCGAACAGGGAGTGGACGAAAAACTGTTTTTT. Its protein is CASTEQGVDEKLFF.